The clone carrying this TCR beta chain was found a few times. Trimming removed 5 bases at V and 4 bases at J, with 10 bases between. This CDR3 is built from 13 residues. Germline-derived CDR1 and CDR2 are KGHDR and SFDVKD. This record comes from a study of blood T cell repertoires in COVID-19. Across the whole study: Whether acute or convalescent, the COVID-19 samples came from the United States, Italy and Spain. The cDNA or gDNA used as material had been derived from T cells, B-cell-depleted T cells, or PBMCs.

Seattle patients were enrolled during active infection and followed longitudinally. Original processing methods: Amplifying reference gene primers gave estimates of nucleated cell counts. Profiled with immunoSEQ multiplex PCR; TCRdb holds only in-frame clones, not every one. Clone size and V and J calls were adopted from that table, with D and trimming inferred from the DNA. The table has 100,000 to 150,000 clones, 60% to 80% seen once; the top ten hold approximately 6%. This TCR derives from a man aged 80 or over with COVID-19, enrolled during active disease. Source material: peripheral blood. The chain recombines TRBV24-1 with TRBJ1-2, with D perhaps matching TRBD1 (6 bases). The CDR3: CATSAGGGYGYTF. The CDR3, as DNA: TGTGCCACCAGTGCGGGGGGCGGCTATGGCTACACCTTC.